The 32 T cell receptor beta chains given below trace back to one sample, sequenced in a study of blood T cell repertoires in COVID-19. Data came from immunoSEQ multiplex PCR; TCRdb stores just in-frame clones and leaves some out. The sample lists under 40,000 clones, approximately 80% seen once, with approximately 14% in the top ten. The sequenced material came from peripheral blood. These receptors came from a woman in her 70s with acute or convalescent COVID-19.

The chain employs TRBV14 and TRBJ2-1, with D perhaps TRBD2 (7 bases). Germline V lookup: CDR1 SGHDN, CDR2 FVKESK. V lost 0 bases and J 5 bases, leaving 17 bases between the germline ends. The CDR3 runs 17 residues. The CDR3 protein is CASSQDWGGAVHNEQFF. The CDR3 coding sequence is TGTGCCAGCAGCCAAGATTGGGGGGGGGCCGTCCACAATGAGCAGTTCTTC. The full variable domain, rest sourced from reference TRBV14 and TRBJ2-1, is EAGVTQFPSHSVIEKGQTVTLRCDPISGHDNLYWYRRVMGKEIKFLLHFVKESKQDESGMPNNRFLAERTGGTYSTLKVQPAELEDSGVYFCASSQDWGGAVHNEQFFGPGTRLTVL.

The V and J genes are TRBV11-2 and TRBJ1-1; 10 nucleotides align to TRBD1. Trimming at V came to 6 bases and at J to 1 base, leaving 11 bases not matched to a gene. The germline V gene has CDR1 SGHAT and CDR2 FQNNGV. This CDR3 has 17 amino acids. The chain's CDR3 is CASRSRVGQGGNTEAFF. CDR3 coding DNA: TGTGCCAGCAGAAGTCGGGTCGGACAGGGGGGGAACACTGAAGCTTTCTTT.

The rearrangement uses TRBV27 and TRBJ1-4; D might be TRBD1 (6 bases). V dropped 5 bases and J dropped 0 bases, with 13 bases sitting between them. Looked up from germline, CDR1 is MNHEY and CDR2 is SMNVEV (reference sequence). This CDR3 contains 16 residues. The CDR3 DNA reads as TGTGCCAGCAGTCCCCGGACAGTAGCAACTAATGAAAAACTGTTTTTT. This sequence encodes CASSPRTVATNEKLFF.

The V and J genes are TRBV2 and TRBJ1-2, with 9 bases matching TRBD1. The CDR3 loop spans 15 amino acids. V dropped 7 bases and J dropped 1; count of bases not matched to a gene: 7. CDR1 and CDR2 from the germline V gene are SNHLY and FYNNEI. The CDR3 reads CASKLGQGNNYGYTF. Written as DNA, the CDR3 is TGTGCCAGCAAACTAGGACAGGGGAATAACTATGGCTACACCTTC.

This chain connects TRBV6-6 to TRBJ2-3; possibly TRBD2 for D (5 bases). Germline V gives CDR1 MNHNY, CDR2 SVGAGI (reference sequence). Between the trimmed V and J ends, which lost 5 bases and 0 bases, there was a span of 9 bases. This CDR3 has 14 amino acids. The CDR3 loop reads CASSGGPSTDTQYF. Written as DNA, the CDR3 is TGTGCCAGCAGTGGCGGGCCCAGCACAGATACGCAGTATTTT.

This chain joins TRBV23-1 and TRBJ2-7, with D possibly matching TRBD1 (6 bases). TRBV23-1 carries the ORF label, with uncertain function. V was trimmed by 10 bases and J by 2 bases, leaving 15 bases between them. The CDR3 is 13 amino acids. The CDR3 loop reads CATVGQPTYEQYF. The CDR3 DNA sequence: TGCGCCACCGTTGGACAGCCGACCTACGAGCAGTACTTC.

The chain recombines TRBV20-1 with TRBJ2-7; 8 bases line up with TRBD2. Trimming removed 3 bases from V and 6 bases from J; junction bases left unmatched: 13. The CDR3 covers 15 residues. Germline CDR1 reads DFQATT; CDR2 reads SNEGSKA (reference sequence). The DNA for the CDR3 is TGCAGTGCTAGTAGTTCCGAGCGGGAGTGGAGCGAGCAGTACTTC. The encoded protein is CSASSSEREWSEQYF.

V usage is TRBV27 and J usage is TRBJ2-7, with D possibly being TRBD1 (6 bases). The CDR3 runs to 15 residues. The V end lost 8 bases, the J end lost 2 bases, and 19 bases lay between the germline ends. Germline V gene data show CDR1 as MNHEY and CDR2 as SMNVEV (reference sequence). The CDR3 sequence is CASSKPGQGPYEQYF. The CDR3 DNA reads as TGTGCCAGCTCGAAACCGGGACAAGGACCCTACGAGCAGTACTTC.

The V gene is TRBV5-4, the J gene TRBJ2-1; perhaps TRBD2 as D (6 bases). V was shortened by 2 bases and J by 0 bases, with 12 bases between the two germline ends. Germline V CDR1 and CDR2: SGHNT, YYREEE (reference sequence). The CDR3 consists of 16 residues. The CDR3 loop is CASSLGGGFSYNEQFF. The CDR3 nucleotides are TGTGCCAGCAGCTTAGGTGGGGGGTTCTCCTACAATGAGCAGTTCTTC.

The chain uses TRBV15 and TRBJ2-5; 7 bases fit TRBD2. Germline CDR1 LNHNV, CDR2 YYDKDF (reference sequence). The V gene end was trimmed by 1 base and the J gene end by 7 bases; junction bases not matched to a gene: 9. The CDR3 contains 15 residues. As DNA, the CDR3 is TGTGCCACCAGCAGAGGGTTCGCGGGGGTTTCGACCCAGTACTTC. It yields the protein CATSRGFAGVSTQYF.

This clone appeared once. V gene TRBV6-5 combines with J gene TRBJ2-7; D is perhaps TRBD1 (5 bases). In germline, CDR1 is MNHEY, CDR2 SVGAGI. CDR3 size: 15 residues. V dropped 6 bases and J dropped 3 bases, with 18 bases sitting between them. The CDR3 protein is CASRSGESGFYEQYF. The CDR3 DNA reads TGTGCCAGCAGAAGTGGAGAGTCAGGGTTCTACGAGCAGTACTTC.

This clone was observed a few times. This chain joins TRBV5-6 and TRBJ1-2; a possible D gene is TRBD1 (5 bases). Trimming removed 1 base at V and 2 bases at J, with 9 bases between. There are 14 residues in the CDR3. From germline, CDR1 is SGHDT and CDR2 YYEEEE. The CDR3 loop is CASSLPRTNYGYTF. CDR3 in DNA: TGTGCCAGCAGCTTGCCGAGGACAAACTATGGCTACACCTTC.

A few counts support this clone. This chain joins TRBV6-5 and TRBJ2-3, with TRBD2 identical over 7 bases. Unmatched junction bases numbered 5, after V lost 10 bases and J lost 4 bases. This CDR3 region has 12 residues. Germline-derived CDR1 and CDR2 are MNHEY and SVGAGI. The CDR3 reads CATQREADTQYF. Here the CDR3 DNA reads TGTGCCACCCAGCGGGAAGCAGATACGCAGTATTTT.

J is TRBJ2-7 and V is TRBV11-2, with TRBD1 matching 7 bases. Germline trimming cut 5 bases from V and 2 bases from J; bases unmatched to any gene: 6. The CDR3 runs 14 residues. The germline CDR1 and CDR2 sequences are SGHAT and FQNNGV. Here the CDR3 reads CASSARQGPYEQYF. The CDR3 coding sequence is TGTGCCAGCAGCGCCCGACAGGGTCCCTACGAGCAGTACTTC. The complete variable domain, with remaining parts taken from reference TRBV11-2 and TRBJ2-7, reads EAGVAQSPRYKIIEKRQSVAFWCNPISGHATLYWYQQILGQGPKLLIQFQNNGVVDDSQLPKDRFSAERLKGVDSTLKIQPAKLEDSAVYLCASSARQGPYEQYFGPGTRLTVT.

This clone was counted once. This chain joins TRBV9 and TRBJ1-2, with 7 bases lining up with TRBD1. This CDR3 has 15 amino acids. V was clipped by 0 bases and J by 3 bases; unmatched bases: 5. The V gene's germline CDR1 is SGDLS and CDR2 YYNGEE. CDR3 DNA sequence: TGTGCCAGCAGCGTAGGAGGGGGCGCGGACTATGGCTACACCTTC. It yields the protein CASSVGGGADYGYTF.

The chain employs TRBV21-1 and TRBJ2-1; whether TRBD2, the table's D call, matches the DNA was not checked. TRBV21-1 is designated a pseudogene. The CDR3 has 17 amino acids. The DNA for the CDR3 is TGTGCCAGCAGTAACCGAGGGGGGCTAGCGGGACCCAATGAGCAGTTCTTC. This sequence encodes CASSNRGGLAGPNEQFF.

V gene TRBV28 combines with J gene TRBJ2-7, with D uncertain. The V and J ends lost 4 bases and 2 bases respectively, with 9 bases between them. The CDR3 contains 13 residues. Germline V CDR1 and CDR2: MDHEN, SYDVKM. CDR3 DNA sequence: TGTGCCAGCAGTTCGGTAGTCGCCTACGAGCAGTACTTC. Translated, it gives CASSSVVAYEQYF.

The chain recombines TRBV7-9 with TRBJ2-1; D not resolved. Trimming took 1 base from V and 4 from J, leaving 8 bases between them. The germline V gene encodes CDR1 SEHNR and CDR2 FQNEAQ (reference sequence). The CDR3 totals 14 residues. This chain's CDR3 is CASSLDGNYNEQFF. For the CDR3, the DNA is TGTGCCAGCAGCTTAGACGGTAATTACAATGAGCAGTTCTTC.

The genes are TRBV28 and TRBJ1-6; 9 positions agree with TRBD1. Germline V CDR1 and CDR2: MDHEN, SYDVKM. V lost 2 bases and J lost 6; bases outside the gene matches: 8. The CDR3 contains 17 residues. The CDR3 DNA follows: TGTGCCAGCAGTTTAATTCGACAGGGACAGGGTAATTCACCCCTCCACTTT. This codes for CASSLIRQGQGNSPLHF.

The rearrangement joins TRBV2 to TRBJ1-6, with 8 positions matching TRBD1. With 3 bases clipped from V and 7 bases from J, the junction kept 5 bases outside the gene matches. Per the germline V gene, CDR1 is SNHLY and CDR2 is FYNNEI. The CDR3 covers 15 residues. The CDR3 bases are TGTGCCAGCAGTGAGACAGGGGCTCGGAATTCACCCCTCCACTTT. The encoded protein is CASSETGARNSPLHF.

Only one count was recorded for this clone. The chain links TRBV7-6 to TRBJ2-6; 15 nucleotides match TRBD2. The germline V gene encodes CDR1 SGHVS and CDR2 FNYEAQ. Trimming at V came to 5 bases and at J to 1 base, leaving 6 bases not matched to a gene. The CDR3 runs 19 residues. CDR3 sequence: CASSRGLAGGQSGANVLTF. In DNA, the CDR3 is TGTGCCAGCAGCCGCGGACTAGCGGGGGGGCAGTCTGGGGCCAACGTCCTGACTTTC.

The rearrangement joins TRBV5-5 to TRBJ1-4, with TRBD1 as a possible D gene (6 bases). This CDR3 region has 18 residues. Per germline, CDR1 SGHKS and CDR2 YYEKEE (reference sequence). The ends were cut back, 0 bases at V and 1 base at J, with 16 bases in the middle. The CDR3 coding sequence is TGTGCCAGCAGCTTGGTTTTGACAGGACATATAACTAATGAAAAACTGTTTTTT. Protein product: CASSLVLTGHITNEKLFF.

This chain uses TRBV2 with TRBJ1-5; 10 nucleotides match TRBD1. Trimming took 6 bases from V and 5 from J; bases not matched to a gene: 4. The CDR3 extends over 14 amino acids. CDR1 is SNHLY, CDR2 FYNNEI, per germline. CDR3 residues: CASRQTGGDQPQHF. The CDR3 DNA is TGTGCCAGCAGACAGACAGGGGGCGATCAGCCCCAGCATTTT.

The chain recombines TRBV11-2 with TRBJ2-1; a possible D gene is TRBD1 (6 bases). The CDR3 totals 14 residues. Trimming pared 2 bases from V and 9 bases from J, leaving 14 bases between. CDR1 SGHAT and CDR2 FQNNGV come from the germline V gene. CDR3 nucleotides: TGTGCCAGCAGCTTACCTTGGGGACACCCTGAGCAGTTCTTC. Amino acid sequence: CASSLPWGHPEQFF.

The chain joins TRBV18 to TRBJ2-2; 7 bases are shared with TRBD1. The CDR3 length is 16 residues. Trimming removed 4 bases from V and 3 bases from J; junction bases left unmatched: 8. Germline assignment: CDR1 KGHSH and CDR2 LQKENI. CDR3 DNA: TGTGCCAGCTCACGATCCGGGACAGCAGACACCGGGGAGCTGTTTTTT. Translating gives CASSRSGTADTGELFF.

The V gene is TRBV11-2, the J gene TRBJ1-2; D uncertain. From germline, CDR1 is SGHAT and CDR2 FQNNGV. Trimming removed 1 base from V and 4 bases from J, with 7 bases in between. CDR3 length: 13 amino acids. The CDR3, as DNA: TGTGCCAGCAGCTTAGCGGGTACCTATGGCTACACCTTC. The encoded protein is CASSLAGTYGYTF.

In DNA, the CDR3 is TGTGCCAGCAGCCAAGTCGAGGGAGGGCCAATCGAGGGAGAGACCCAGTACTTC. Protein product: CASSQVEGGPIEGETQYF. The chain joins TRBV3-1 (or the pseudogene TRBV3-2) to TRBJ2-5, with 7 bases that match TRBD2. Germline V gene data show CDR1 as LGHDT and CDR2 as YNNKEL (reference sequence). The CDR3 length is 18 residues. The junction had 15 bases not matched to a gene; V was cut back by 1 base and J by 4 bases.

The chain links TRBV4-2 to TRBJ2-3; 8 bases line up with TRBD2. V shed 2 bases, J shed 4 bases, and the junction held 5 bases outside the gene matches. Per germline, CDR1 LGHNA and CDR2 YNFKEQ. This CDR3 has 15 amino acids. The CDR3 loop reads CASSQTGTSSDTQYF. CDR3 DNA: TGTGCCAGCAGCCAAACCGGGACTAGTTCAGATACGCAGTATTTT.

This clone is a singleton in its sample. V gene TRBV20-1 combines with J gene TRBJ1-2; TRBD1 matches 7 bases. The CDR3 contains 16 residues. Germline CDR1 reads DFQATT; CDR2 reads SNEGSKA (reference sequence). Trimming removed 3 bases from V and 2 bases from J; junction bases left unmatched: 12. CDR3 sequence: CSASKARTGQNYGYTF. As DNA, the CDR3 is TGCAGTGCTAGTAAAGCTAGGACAGGACAAAACTATGGCTACACCTTC.

V is TRBV29-1 and J is TRBJ2-3; D remains ambiguous. This CDR3 region has 10 residues. Trimming removed 7 bases from V and 3 bases from J, with 5 bases in between. Germline V lookup: CDR1 SQVTM, CDR2 ANQGSEA. The CDR3 coding sequence is TGCAGCGCCGGTACAGATACGCAGTATTTT. It yields the protein CSAGTDTQYF.

V is TRBV6-2 or TRBV6-3 and J is TRBJ1-5, with D uncertain. V lost 7 bases and J 3 bases, leaving 19 bases between the germline ends. Germline CDR1 is MNHEY and CDR2 is SVGEGT. This CDR3 has 16 amino acids. CDR3 in amino acids: CASNPARGSINQPQHF. CDR3 nucleotides: TGTGCCAGCAACCCCGCCCGGGGTAGTATCAATCAGCCCCAGCATTTT.

This clone was counted a single time. The genes are TRBV19 and TRBJ1-4; D is undetermined. This CDR3 is built from 18 residues. V was cut by 5 bases and J by 0 bases, with 19 bases left in between. CDR1 and CDR2 (germline): LNHDA, SQIVND (reference sequence). The CDR3 region is CASSPLGRRPTTNEKLFF. DNA for the CDR3: TGTGCCAGTAGTCCACTAGGGCGGCGGCCGACAACTAATGAAAAACTGTTTTTT.